Sequencing of this TCR beta chain was carried out in a study of cytotoxic CD8 clonotypes in ibrutinib-treated CLL. Background on the study: Researchers reported ten to eleven relapsed/refractory and about 14 treatment-naive patients, 17 to 18 of them IGHV unmutated.

This clone showed up just a few times. CDR1 and CDR2 (germline): SGHVS, FQNEAQ. V was trimmed by 5 bases and J by 4 bases, leaving 17 bases between them. The CDR3 is 15 amino acids. This table comes from immunoSEQ multiplex PCR, and its TCRdb copy is limited to in-frame clones, with some not included. The sample shows approximately 190,000 clones, roughly 77% of them seen only once. The chain is built from TRBV7-8 and TRBJ1-2; D ambiguous. The origin of this receptor is a human donor with chronic lymphocytic leukemia. The sequencing here drew on PBMCs, taken after 12 months of ibrutinib treatment. CDR3 DNA: TGTGCCAGCAGCCCCCTGAGGCCAGGCGTCTATGGCTACACCTTC. This gives the protein CASSPLRPGVYGYTF.